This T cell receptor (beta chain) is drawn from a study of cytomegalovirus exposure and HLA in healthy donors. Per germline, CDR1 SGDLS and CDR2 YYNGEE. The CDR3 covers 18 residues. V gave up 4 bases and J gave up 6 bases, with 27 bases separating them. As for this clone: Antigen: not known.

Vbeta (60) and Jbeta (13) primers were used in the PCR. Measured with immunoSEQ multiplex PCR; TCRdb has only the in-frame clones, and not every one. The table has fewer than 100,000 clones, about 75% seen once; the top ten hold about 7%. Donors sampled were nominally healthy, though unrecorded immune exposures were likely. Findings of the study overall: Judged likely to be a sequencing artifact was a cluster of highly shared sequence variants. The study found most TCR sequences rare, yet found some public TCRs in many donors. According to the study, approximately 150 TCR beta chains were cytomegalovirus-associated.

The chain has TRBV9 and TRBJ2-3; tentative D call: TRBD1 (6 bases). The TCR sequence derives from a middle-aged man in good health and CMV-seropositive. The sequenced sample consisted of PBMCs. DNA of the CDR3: TGTGCCAGCAGCTCGCGCTTCCCCGGGACATGGGGAATGGATACGCAGTATTTT. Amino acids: CASSSRFPGTWGMDTQYF.